One sample yielded the 28 T cell receptor beta chains listed below, sequenced in a study of cytomegalovirus exposure and HLA in healthy donors (dated by TCRdb to about 2017). The library was built by means of the immunoSEQ multiplex PCR assay. A mixture of 60 forward primers for TCR Vbeta segments and 13 reverse primers for TCR Jbeta segments was used in the multiplex PCR. As stored in TCRdb, this immuneACCESS dataset retains in-frame rearrangements with V and J assigned. A fraction of the clones does not appear; measured against another copy, unresolved V genes explain less than half of the discrepancy, and the remainder lacks a known reason. In this sample the table shows roughly 150,000 clones, roughly four fifths of which occur a single time. The ten largest clones add up to about 2.1% of the sample. The source material was PBMCs. These receptors were taken from a woman in her late teens or twenties in good health and CMV-seronegative.

Remarks on this clone: A read error may account for a junction end that differs from germline. The chain links TRBV27 to TRBJ2-7, with TRBD2 matching 7 bases. The CDR3 totals 15 residues. Germline values: CDR1 MNHEY, CDR2 SMNVEV (reference sequence). The CDR3 protein is CTSSLIRGVVDEQYF. CDR3 bases: TGTACCAGCAGTTTAATTCGGGGGGTTGTCGACGAGCAGTACTTC.

This chain links TRBV5-1 with TRBJ2-1; 10 nucleotides match TRBD2. The CDR3 sequence is 16 residues long. The germline V gene encodes CDR1 SGHRS and CDR2 YFSETQ. V was pared by 5 bases and J by 1 base, with 6 bases of the junction left unmatched. The CDR3 protein is CASSRSGGGSYNEQFF. The DNA for the CDR3 is TGCGCCAGCAGTAGGAGCGGGGGGGGTTCCTACAATGAGCAGTTCTTC.

This clone was recorded only once. This sequence joins TRBV7-8 and TRBJ2-7; TRBD2 agrees at 9 bases. Germline V gives CDR1 SGHVS, CDR2 FQNEAQ. Germline trimming cut 4 bases from V and 2 bases from J; bases unmatched to any gene: 6. The CDR3 is made up of 15 amino acids. The CDR3 DNA sequence: TGTGCCAGCAGCTCAAGTAGCGGGAGACCCTACGAGCAGTACTTC. Its protein product is CASSSSSGRPYEQYF.

The genes are TRBV2 and TRBJ2-3; 8 bases fit TRBD2. This CDR3 contains 18 residues. J lost 0 bases, V lost 6 bases, and 14 bases had no gene match. The germline gives CDR1 SNHLY, CDR2 FYNNEI. The CDR3 DNA sequence: TGTGCCAGCAGCCTCTGGGCGGGGGGAGGGGAAAGCACAGATACGCAGTATTTT. It encodes CASSLWAGGGESTDTQYF.

The J gene is TRBJ2-1, the V gene TRBV11-2; the match to TRBD1 covers 9 bases. The germline V gene encodes CDR1 SGHAT and CDR2 FQNNGV. J gave up 0 bases and V 6 bases, and 3 bases lay outside the gene matches. CDR3 size: 15 residues. The CDR3: CASSVTGGSYNEQFF. Written as DNA, the CDR3 is TGTGCCAGCAGTGTGACAGGGGGCTCCTACAATGAGCAGTTCTTC.

CDR3: CASKRQGANTGELFF. In DNA, the CDR3 is TGTGCCAGCAAAAGACAGGGCGCGAACACCGGGGAGCTGTTTTTT. J is TRBJ2-2 and V is TRBV6-5; 7 nucleotides line up with TRBD1. The junction had 5 bases not matched to a gene; V was cut back by 7 bases and J by 0 bases. The CDR3 length is 15 residues. Germline V CDR1 and CDR2: MNHEY, SVGAGI.

The chain recombines TRBV5-1 with TRBJ2-7; D might be TRBD1 (6 bases). This CDR3 has 14 residues. V was clipped by 4 bases and J by 4 bases, with 15 bases between them. Germline V CDR1 and CDR2: SGHRS, YFSETQ. The CDR3 DNA reads TGCGCCAGCAGCCCCCGGGAAGGGACATACGAGCAGTACTTC. Its translation: CASSPREGTYEQYF.

This rearrangement joins TRBV14 to TRBJ2-6, with D possibly being TRBD1 (6 bases). Germline values: CDR1 SGHDN, CDR2 FVKESK. The V end lost 4 bases, the J end lost 0 bases, and 25 bases lay between the germline ends. This CDR3 has 21 residues. The CDR3 protein is CASSRRGAWTDRISGANVLTF. CDR3 in DNA: TGTGCCAGCAGCCGCAGAGGGGCCTGGACAGATCGCATCTCTGGGGCCAACGTCCTGACTTTC.

The genes are TRBV19 and TRBJ2-5; 10 nucleotides match TRBD2. V trimming: 10 bases; J trimming: 1 base; junction bases outside the gene matches: 3. This CDR3 region has 13 residues. CDR1 and CDR2 from the germline V gene are LNHDA and SQIVND (reference sequence). CDR3 sequence (DNA): TGTGCCACCCGGACTAGCGGCCAAGAGACCCAGTACTTC. Amino acid sequence: CATRTSGQETQYF. Combining the CDR3 with reference TRBV19 and TRBJ2-5 gives the whole variable domain DGGITQSPKYLFRKEGQNVTLSCEQNLNHDAMYWYRQDPGQGLRLIYYSQIVNDFQKGDIAEGYSVSREKKESFPLTVTSAQKNPTAFYLCATRTSGQETQYFGPGTRLLVL.

The rearrangement links TRBV6-6 to TRBJ1-5, with D unclear. Germline V CDR1 and CDR2: MNHNY, SVGAGI (reference sequence). The CDR3 extends over 12 amino acids. The V end lost 2 bases, the J end lost 4 bases, and 3 bases lay between the germline ends. CDR3 sequence (DNA): TGTGCCAGCAGTTACCATAATCAGCCCCAGCATTTT. Translating gives CASSYHNQPQHF.

The gene calls are TRBV13 and TRBJ2-3, with 11 bases lining up with TRBD2. This CDR3 is built from 15 residues. Unmatched junction bases numbered 6, after V lost 4 bases and J lost 6 bases. The germline gives CDR1 PRHDT, CDR2 FYEKMQ (reference sequence). The CDR3 reads CASSSTSGGSDTQYF. The CDR3 coding sequence is TGTGCCAGCAGCTCCACTAGCGGGGGTTCCGATACGCAGTATTTT.

This chain joins TRBV10-2 and TRBJ1-1; D possibly corresponds to TRBD1 (5 bases). Germline CDR1 reads WSHSY; CDR2 reads SAAADI. The CDR3 runs to 15 residues. V lost 10 bases to trimming and J lost 0 bases, with 18 bases between them. CDR3 nucleotide sequence: TGCGCCACCAACTCCATTGACAGAGTGAACACTGAAGCTTTCTTT. As protein: CATNSIDRVNTEAFF.

This clone has a handful of counts. The chain uses TRBV28 and TRBJ1-2; maybe TRBD1 (6 bases). The ends were cut back, 5 bases at V and 3 bases at J, with 13 bases in the middle. Germline assignment: CDR1 MDHEN and CDR2 SYDVKM. CDR3 length: 14 amino acids. CDR3 protein: CASSSFQGYYGYTF. CDR3 sequence (DNA): TGTGCCAGCAGTAGCTTCCAGGGGTACTATGGCTACACCTTC.

The V gene is TRBV28, the J gene TRBJ1-1; possible D gene TRBD1, 5 bases. V was cut by 2 bases and J by 4 bases, with 11 bases left in between. The CDR3 is 14 amino acids. Germline V gene lookup returns CDR1 MDHEN and CDR2 SYDVKM. In DNA form, the CDR3 reads TGTGCCAGCAGTTTAATCAGGGCCAGCACTGAAGCTTTCTTT. It translates to CASSLIRASTEAFF. The entire variable domain, with the rest obtained from reference TRBV28 and TRBJ1-1, is as follows: DVKVTQSSRYLVKRTGEKVFLECVQDMDHENMFWYRQDPGLGLRLIYFSYDVKMKEKGDIPEGYSVSREKKERFSLILESASTNQTSMYLCASSLIRASTEAFFGQGTRLTVV.

The chain is built from TRBV7-3 and TRBJ2-1; 7 bases fit TRBD1. CDR1 is SGHTA and CDR2 is FQGTGA in the germline V gene. This CDR3 region has 13 residues. V was pared by 4 bases and J by 8 bases, with 5 bases of the junction left unmatched. CDR3: CASSSDRDDEQFF. Written as DNA, the CDR3 is TGTGCCAGCAGCTCCGACAGGGACGATGAGCAGTTCTTC.

This clone has just a few counts. This chain uses TRBV5-1 with TRBJ1-1, with TRBD1 matching 9 bases. Germline assignment: CDR1 SGHRS and CDR2 YFSETQ. V shed 4 bases, J shed 7 bases, and the junction held 8 bases outside the gene matches. The CDR3 totals 14 residues. The CDR3: CASSLGQGTFEAFF. The CDR3 nucleotides are TGCGCCAGCAGCCTTGGACAGGGGACTTTTGAAGCTTTCTTT.

The chain carries TRBV7-2 and TRBJ2-1; 10 bases match TRBD2. This CDR3 spans 16 amino acids. The V gene end was trimmed by 5 bases and the J gene end by 8 bases; junction bases not matched to a gene: 12. Per the germline V gene, CDR1 is SGHTA and CDR2 is FQGNSA. The CDR3 sequence: CASSDSGASGSDEQFF. For the CDR3, the DNA is TGTGCCAGCAGCGATAGTGGCGCTAGCGGGAGTGATGAGCAGTTCTTC.

The V and J genes are TRBV2 and TRBJ2-1, with D possibly TRBD2 on 6 matching bases. The CDR3 extends over 16 amino acids. Trimming pared 6 bases from V and 3 bases from J, leaving 18 bases between. CDR1 and CDR2 (germline): SNHLY, FYNNEI. The CDR3 loop is CASRALGGAGYNEQFF. In nucleotides, the CDR3 is TGTGCCAGCAGGGCCCTCGGCGGGGCGGGCTACAATGAGCAGTTCTTC.

The chain carries TRBV5-1 and TRBJ2-3; the D gene is possibly TRBD1 (6 bases). V lost 0 bases to trimming and J lost 1 base, with 6 bases between them. This CDR3 contains 14 residues. Looked up from germline, CDR1 is SGHRS and CDR2 is YFSETQ. The CDR3 loop is CASSLDRGTDTQYF. DNA of the CDR3: TGCGCCAGCAGCTTGGACAGGGGCACAGATACGCAGTATTTT.

V usage is TRBV11-2 and J usage is TRBJ2-1, with D uncertain. The germline CDR1 and CDR2 sequences are SGHAT and FQNNGV. This CDR3 has 15 amino acids. V was cut by 1 base and J by 1 base, with 8 bases left in between. CDR3 sequence (DNA): TGTGCCAGCAGCTTAGGACTCCTTTCCTACAATGAGCAGTTCTTC. It encodes CASSLGLLSYNEQFF. The full variable domain, its missing parts supplied by reference TRBV11-2 and TRBJ2-1, is EAGVAQSPRYKIIEKRQSVAFWCNPISGHATLYWYQQILGQGPKLLIQFQNNGVVDDSQLPKDRFSAERLKGVDSTLKIQPAKLEDSAVYLCASSLGLLSYNEQFFGPGTRLTVL.

The genes are TRBV4-2 and TRBJ1-1; tentative D call: TRBD1 (5 bases). Deletions cut 3 bases from V and 4 bases from J, with 15 bases between. Germline CDR1 and CDR2: LGHNA and YNFKEQ. This CDR3 has 15 residues. This chain's CDR3 is CASSQRQWGPTEAFF. The CDR3 nucleotides read TGTGCCAGCAGCCAGAGACAGTGGGGCCCCACTGAAGCTTTCTTT.

CDR3 residues: CASSPGDRSFGLDGYTF. The CDR3 nucleotides read TGCGCCAGCAGCCCGGGGGACAGGTCTTTCGGTTTGGATGGCTACACCTTC. The genes are TRBV5-1 and TRBJ1-2; 8 positions agree with TRBD1. This CDR3 has 17 residues. Germline V gives CDR1 SGHRS, CDR2 YFSETQ. The trim removed 4 bases at V and 6 bases at J, leaving 17 bases unmatched. Using reference TRBV5-1 and TRBJ1-2 for the parts outside the CDR3, the full variable domain is KAGVTQTPRYLIKTRGQQVTLSCSPISGHRSVSWYQQTPGQGLQFLFEYFSETQRNKGNFPGRFSGRQFSNSRSEMNVSTLELGDSALYLCASSPGDRSFGLDGYTFGSGTRLTVV.

In the case of this clone: Relative to the germline gene, one junction end is altered; a read error may explain this. The chain combines TRBV7-9 with TRBJ2-4; D perhaps matches TRBD1 (6 bases). Germline values: CDR1 SEHNR, CDR2 FQNEAQ (reference sequence). This CDR3 contains 16 residues. The CDR3 is CSSSLLRGTSKNIQYF. In DNA, the CDR3 is TGTTCCAGCAGCTTATTAAGGGGGACATCCAAAAACATTCAGTACTTC.

This chain joins TRBV15 and TRBJ1-2; TRBD1 matches at 9 bases. The CDR3 has 15 residues. Losses at the gene ends were 5 bases for V and 4 bases for J; bases not matched to a gene: 8. Germline loops: CDR1 LNHNV, CDR2 YYDKDF (reference sequence). CDR3 protein: CATSENRGQVYGYTF. In nucleotides, the CDR3 is TGTGCCACCAGCGAGAACAGGGGGCAGGTCTATGGCTACACCTTC.

V gene TRBV5-4 combines with J gene TRBJ2-6; D gene uncertain. The CDR3 sequence is 12 residues long. The V end was cut by 7 bases, the J end by 2 bases, with 4 bases between. The germline V gene has CDR1 SGHNT and CDR2 YYREEE (reference sequence). The DNA for the CDR3 is TGTGCCAGCGGGCCTGGGGCCAACGTCCTGACTTTC. Encoded protein: CASGPGANVLTF.

A few counts support this clone. The chain employs TRBV6-1 and TRBJ2-1; 8 bases align to TRBD2. The V and J ends lost 0 bases and 1 base, in that order; junction bases with no gene match: 2. Germline V lookup: CDR1 MNHNS, CDR2 SASEGT. The length of the CDR3 is 16 residues. The CDR3 reads CASSEAGGGSYNEQFF. CDR3 sequence (DNA): TGTGCCAGCAGTGAAGCCGGGGGGGGGTCCTACAATGAGCAGTTCTTC.

The genes are TRBV29-1 and TRBJ2-2, with a possible D match to TRBD1 (6 bases). CDR3 size: 12 residues. V was clipped by 6 bases and J by 5 bases, with 10 bases between them. Germline CDR1 is SQVTM and CDR2 is ANQGSEA. CDR3 loop: CSVLTGTGELFF. In DNA form, the CDR3 reads TGCAGCGTCTTGACAGGAACCGGGGAGCTGTTTTTT.

The gene calls are TRBV6-1 and TRBJ1-4, with TRBD1 identical over 10 bases. There are 15 residues in the CDR3. The V gene end was trimmed by 4 bases and the J gene end by 7 bases; junction bases not matched to a gene: 6. Germline V gene data show CDR1 as MNHNS and CDR2 as SASEGT. The CDR3, as DNA: TGTGCCAGCAGTGCCCGGACAGGGGGGATTGAAAAACTGTTTTTT. Translation: CASSARTGGIEKLFF.